Following are 23 T cell receptor beta chains from one sample sequenced in a study of T cell changes during pregnancy in multiple sclerosis. Profiling relied on immunoSEQ multiplex PCR, and the TCRdb table lists in-frame clones only, not all of them. The sample records about 77,000 clones, approximately 89% being singletons. Sample: peripheral blood, taken before pregnancy. These receptors all stem from a female donor with multiple sclerosis, enrolled in a pregnancy study.

The CDR3 is CASRDPGGGKSYEQYF. The CDR3 DNA reads TGTGCCAGCAGAGACCCTGGGGGGGGTAAATCCTACGAGCAGTACTTC. The V call is TRBV2, the J call TRBJ2-7, with 7 bases identical to TRBD2. The CDR3 runs to 16 residues. J gave up 1 base and V 6 bases, and 12 bases lay outside the gene matches. From germline, CDR1 is SNHLY and CDR2 FYNNEI. The full variable domain, in which reference TRBV2 and TRBJ2-7 provide the parts outside the CDR3, is EPEVTQTPSHQVTQMGQEVILRCVPISNHLYFYWYRQILGQKVEFLVSFYNNEISEKSEIFDDQFSVERPDGSNFTLKIRSTKLEDSAMYFCASRDPGGGKSYEQYFGPGTRLTVT.

This clone was seen a few times. Here the CDR3 reads CASSEWGENTEAFF. The CDR3 region has the DNA TGTGCCAGCAGTGAATGGGGGGAGAACACTGAAGCTTTCTTT. The chain combines TRBV2 with TRBJ1-1; D is perhaps TRBD1 (5 bases). CDR1 is SNHLY, CDR2 FYNNEI, per germline. Trimming pared 2 bases from V and 1 base from J, leaving 8 bases between. The CDR3 spans 14 residues.

This chain joins TRBV7-8 and TRBJ1-5, with D unclear. The CDR3 spans 15 residues. Germline V gene sequence: CDR1 SGHVS, CDR2 FQNEAQ. Trimming took 5 bases from V and 3 from J, leaving 14 bases between them. CDR3 amino acids: CASSPERSINQPQHF. The CDR3 coding sequence is TGTGCCAGCAGCCCTGAGAGGAGTATCAATCAGCCCCAGCATTTT.

This clone was recorded once. The V gene is TRBV2, the J gene TRBJ2-7, with a tentative D call TRBD2 (7 bases). Trimming stripped 4 bases from V and 3 bases from J, with 10 bases between. The CDR3 length is 13 residues. CDR1 and CDR2 (germline): SNHLY, FYNNEI. The CDR3 reads CASSGGGFYEQYF. CDR3 nucleotides: TGTGCCAGCAGTGGCGGGGGCTTCTACGAGCAGTACTTC. Combining the CDR3 with reference TRBV2 and TRBJ2-7 gives the whole variable domain EPEVTQTPSHQVTQMGQEVILRCVPISNHLYFYWYRQILGQKVEFLVSFYNNEISEKSEIFDDQFSVERPDGSNFTLKIRSTKLEDSAMYFCASSGGGFYEQYFGPGTRLTVT.

The V call is TRBV19, the J call TRBJ2-1; D call uncertain. Per germline, CDR1 LNHDA and CDR2 SQIVND (reference sequence). Deletions cut 3 bases from V and 9 bases from J, with 15 bases between. The CDR3 consists of 14 residues. The CDR3 DNA follows: TGTGCCAGTAGTATCCCCTCCCAGGTCAGTGAGCAGTTCTTC. Encoded protein: CASSIPSQVSEQFF.

The chain couples TRBV30 to TRBJ1-2; 9 bases map to TRBD1. Germline V gives CDR1 GTSNPN, CDR2 SVGIG (reference sequence). With 2 bases clipped from V and 7 bases from J, the junction kept 11 bases outside the gene matches. The CDR3 runs to 15 residues. This CDR3 reads CAWSPRDRVFGGYTF. For the CDR3, the DNA is TGTGCCTGGAGTCCCCGGGACAGGGTTTTTGGTGGCTACACCTTC. The full variable domain, with the rest looked up from reference TRBV30 and TRBJ1-2, is SQTIHQWPATLVQPVGSPLSLECTVEGTSNPNLYWYRQAAGRGLQLLFYSVGIGQISSEVPQNLSASRPQDRQFILSSKKLLLSDSGFYLCAWSPRDRVFGGYTFGSGTRLTVV.

This chain connects TRBV5-1 to TRBJ1-1; D unresolved. The germline V gene encodes CDR1 SGHRS and CDR2 YFSETQ. Between the trimmed V and J ends, which lost 1 base and 0 bases, there was a span of 13 bases. The CDR3 spans 16 residues. Written as DNA, the CDR3 is TGCGCCAGCAGCTTGCTTGGGCCCGGGGTGAACACTGAAGCTTTCTTT. Amino acids: CASSLLGPGVNTEAFF.

This clone has a handful of counts. The rearrangement uses TRBV7-2 and TRBJ1-6; D is ambiguous. This CDR3 has 13 amino acids. Between the trimmed V and J ends, which lost 2 bases and 15 bases, there was a span of 14 bases. Germline CDR1 SGHTA, CDR2 FQGNSA. CDR3 DNA: TGTGCCAGCAGCTTATTGGGCCTTGAGCTCCTCCACTTT. This sequence encodes CASSLLGLELLHF.

The chain carries TRBV5-1 and TRBJ2-3; 8 bases are a match to TRBD2. The V and J ends lost 4 bases and 1 base, in that order; junction bases with no gene match: 5. This CDR3 is built from 15 residues. Germline CDR1 is SGHRS and CDR2 is YFSETQ. CDR3 nucleotide sequence: TGCGCCAGCAGCACCGGGACTAGGGGCACAGATACGCAGTATTTT. As protein: CASSTGTRGTDTQYF.

The chain employs TRBV10-2 and TRBJ1-4, with D hard to call. Germline V gene lookup returns CDR1 WSHSY and CDR2 SAAADI. V shed 3 bases and J shed 10 bases, with 12 bases lying between them. The CDR3 has 13 amino acids. The CDR3 loop reads CASSEGGRGKLFF. The CDR3, as DNA: TGCGCCAGCAGTGAAGGAGGCCGCGGAAAACTGTTTTTT.

Points on this clone: The junction departs from the called germline gene at one end, perhaps through a read error. The V call is TRBV7-2, the J call TRBJ1-1; D unclear. The CDR3 extends over 13 amino acids. Germline CDR1 SGHTA, CDR2 FQGNSA. The CDR3 protein is CASSPTLKTEAFF. CDR3 coding DNA: TGTGCCAGCAGCCCGACATTGAAGACTGAAGCTTTCTTT.

This clone was picked up one time. The CDR3 loop reads CASSQDLDPGGSGLEQFF. CDR3 DNA sequence: TGCGCCAGCAGCCAAGATCTTGATCCGGGGGGATCGGGGCTTGAGCAGTTCTTC. The genes are TRBV4-3 and TRBJ2-1, with 7 bases that match TRBD2. Per the germline V gene, CDR1 is LGHNA and CDR2 is YSLEER. J lost 9 bases, V lost 0 bases, and 17 bases had no gene match. CDR3 length: 18 amino acids.

This chain links TRBV19 with TRBJ2-1, with 8 bases that match TRBD1. Germline V gives CDR1 LNHDA, CDR2 SQIVND (reference sequence). Trimming at V came to 4 bases and at J to 3 bases, leaving 8 bases not matched to a gene. There are 16 residues in the CDR3. The CDR3 DNA follows: TGTGCCAGTAGTACGAGACAGGGGTATCGCTACAATGAGCAGTTCTTC. Protein: CASSTRQGYRYNEQFF. The variable domain in full, with the rest retrieved from reference TRBV19 and TRBJ2-1, is DGGITQSPKYLFRKEGQNVTLSCEQNLNHDAMYWYRQDPGQGLRLIYYSQIVNDFQKGDIAEGYSVSREKKESFPLTVTSAQKNPTAFYLCASSTRQGYRYNEQFFGPGTRLTVL.

In this sample, this clone turned up once. The J gene is TRBJ2-5, the V gene TRBV6-1, with TRBD1 identical over 9 bases. Germline V gives CDR1 MNHNS, CDR2 SASEGT. With V trimmed by 11 bases and J by 3 bases, 13 bases remained unmatched. CDR3 size: 15 residues. DNA of the CDR3: TGTGCCGGCCGGAGGCGGGACAGGGACGAAGAGACCCAGTACTTC. Encoded protein: CAGRRRDRDEETQYF.

V usage is TRBV30 and J usage is TRBJ2-7, with TRBD1 identical over 7 bases. V lost 2 bases to trimming and J lost 2 bases; unmatched junction nucleotides: 3. The CDR3 has 13 residues. Germline CDR1 reads GTSNPN; CDR2 reads SVGIG (reference sequence). In nucleotides, the CDR3 is TGTGCCTGGAGTCGGCAGGGGGCCTACGAGCAGTACTTC. Its protein product is CAWSRQGAYEQYF.

The V call is TRBV30, the J call TRBJ2-7; 9 nucleotides match TRBD2. Germline V CDR1 and CDR2: GTSNPN, SVGIG (reference sequence). The CDR3 totals 15 residues. The J segment lost 0 bases and the V segment lost 8 bases, leaving 11 bases of the junction unmatched. The chain's CDR3 is CARGRDSGSSYEQYF. Written as DNA, the CDR3 is TGTGCCCGAGGGAGAGATAGCGGGAGCTCCTACGAGCAGTACTTC.

This clone appeared a single time. This chain links TRBV5-6 with TRBJ2-7; a possible D gene is TRBD1 (6 bases). V was trimmed by 4 bases and J by 0 bases, leaving 11 bases between them. CDR3 length equals 14 residues. Germline V gene sequence: CDR1 SGHDT, CDR2 YYEEEE. CDR3 coding DNA: TGTGCCAGCAGCCGCAGGGGTGGCTCCTACGAGCAGTACTTC. It translates to CASSRRGGSYEQYF.

V gene TRBV7-9 combines with J gene TRBJ2-3, with no clear D. Trimming cost V 5 bases and J 3 bases, with 3 bases left between them. This CDR3 is 11 amino acids long. The V gene's germline CDR1 is SEHNR and CDR2 FQNEAQ (reference sequence). The CDR3 sequence: CASSPTDTQYF. The CDR3 DNA sequence: TGTGCCAGCAGCCCAACAGATACGCAGTATTTT.

The chain carries TRBV7-9 and TRBJ1-2; D ambiguous. This CDR3 is 14 amino acids long. V lost 0 bases and J 4 bases, leaving 9 bases between the germline ends. The germline V gene has CDR1 SEHNR and CDR2 FQNEAQ (reference sequence). This CDR3 is CASSLARVSYGYTF. The CDR3 bases are TGTGCCAGCAGCTTAGCTCGAGTTTCCTATGGCTACACCTTC.

This sequence joins TRBV5-6 and TRBJ2-1; D might be TRBD2 (5 bases). CDR3 size: 16 residues. The germline V and J ends were trimmed by 0 bases and 0 bases, with 10 bases remaining between them. Germline lookup yields CDR1 SGHDT and CDR2 YYEEEE. The CDR3, as DNA: TGTGCCAGCAGCTTGGCCCCGGGAAGCTCCTACAATGAGCAGTTCTTC. Its translation: CASSLAPGSSYNEQFF.

The V gene is TRBV11-2, the J gene TRBJ2-1, with 9 bases that match TRBD1. This CDR3 comprises 19 residues. The germline CDR1 and CDR2 sequences are SGHAT and FQNNGV. V trimming: 4 bases; J trimming: 0 bases; junction bases outside the gene matches: 13. The CDR3 is CASSSIRDRVQGSYNEQFF. The CDR3 DNA follows: TGTGCCAGCAGCTCGATCCGGGACAGGGTACAGGGCTCCTACAATGAGCAGTTCTTC.

V is TRBV19 and J is TRBJ1-5; TRBD1 is a possible D gene (5 bases). Trimming pared 0 bases from V and 0 bases from J, leaving 21 bases between. The V gene's germline CDR1 is LNHDA and CDR2 SQIVND (reference sequence). The CDR3 totals 20 residues. Here the CDR3 reads CASSIDTHRRTSYSNQPQHF. DNA for the CDR3: TGTGCCAGTAGTATAGATACGCACAGGAGAACCTCATATAGCAATCAGCCCCAGCATTTT. Drawing the rest from reference TRBV19 and TRBJ1-5, the complete variable domain is DGGITQSPKYLFRKEGQNVTLSCEQNLNHDAMYWYRQDPGQGLRLIYYSQIVNDFQKGDIAEGYSVSREKKESFPLTVTSAQKNPTAFYLCASSIDTHRRTSYSNQPQHFGDGTRLSIL.

This clone was seen once. The chain is built from TRBV9 and TRBJ1-4; D gene ambiguous. Germline V lookup: CDR1 SGDLS, CDR2 YYNGEE. The length of the CDR3 is 13 residues. V was shortened by 4 bases and J by 8 bases, with 12 bases between the two germline ends. The CDR3 DNA is TGTGCCAGCAGCAGAGGACTTGGGGAAAAACTGTTTTTT. It translates to CASSRGLGEKLFF.